This T cell receptor beta chain was documented in a study of vaccination and CD4 T cells after COVID-19. An Oncomine TCR Beta short-read assay was used to sequence the DNA from cultured CD4+ T cells. TCRdb reprocessed the PCR reads via MiXCR and lists one record per CDR3 protein. The sample carries around 15,000 distinct CDR3 sequences, around 55% recorded once. This CDR3 has 13 residues. CDR1 and CDR2 (germline): MNHNS, SASEGT. Trimming took 5 bases from V and 2 from J, leaving 9 bases between them. Sample treatment: approximately 9-day PBMC culture with coronavirus spike peptide pools or control peptides (ViraFEST assay). Notes on this clonotype: What it binds is unknown.

The V gene is TRBV6-1, the J gene TRBJ1-2; D gene uncertain. The specimen was CD4+ T cells from blood, cultured in vitro. The source is a human donor who had recovered from COVID-19. CDR3: CASSQTRNYGYTF. DNA for the CDR3: TGTGCCAGCAGTCAGACACGGAACTATGGCTACACCTTC.